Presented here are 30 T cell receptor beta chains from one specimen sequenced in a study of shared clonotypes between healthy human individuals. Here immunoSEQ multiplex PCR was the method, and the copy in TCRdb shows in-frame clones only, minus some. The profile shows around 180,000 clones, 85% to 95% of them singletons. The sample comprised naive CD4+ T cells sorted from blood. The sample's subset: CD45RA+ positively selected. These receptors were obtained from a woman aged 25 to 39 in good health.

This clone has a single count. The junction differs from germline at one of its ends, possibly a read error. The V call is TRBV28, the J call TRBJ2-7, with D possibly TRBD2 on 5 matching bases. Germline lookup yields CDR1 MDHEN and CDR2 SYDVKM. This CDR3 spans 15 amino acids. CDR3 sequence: CASSLEAGTLGLQVF. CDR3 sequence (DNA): TGTGCCAGCAGTTTAGAGGCGGGTACCCTGGGCCTGCAGGTCTTC.

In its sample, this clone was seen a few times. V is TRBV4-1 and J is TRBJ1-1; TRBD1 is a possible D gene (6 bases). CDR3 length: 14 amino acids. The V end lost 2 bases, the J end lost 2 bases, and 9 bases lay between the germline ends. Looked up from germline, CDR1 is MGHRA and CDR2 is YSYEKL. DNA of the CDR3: TGCGCCAGCAGCCAACCCAGGGGAAACACTGAAGCTTTCTTT. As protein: CASSQPRGNTEAFF.

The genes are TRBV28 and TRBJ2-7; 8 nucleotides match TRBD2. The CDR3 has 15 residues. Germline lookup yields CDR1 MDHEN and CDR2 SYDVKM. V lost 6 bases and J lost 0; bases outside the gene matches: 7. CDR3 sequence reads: CASSTVAGNSYEQYF. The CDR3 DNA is TGTGCCAGCAGCACCGTAGCGGGGAACTCCTACGAGCAGTACTTC.

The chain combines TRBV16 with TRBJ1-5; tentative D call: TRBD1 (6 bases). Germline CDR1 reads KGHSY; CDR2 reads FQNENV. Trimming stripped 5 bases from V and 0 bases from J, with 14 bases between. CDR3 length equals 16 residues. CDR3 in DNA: TGTGCCAGCAGCTTTAGCAGGGGAGGTAGCAATCAGCCCCAGCATTTT. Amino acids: CASSFSRGGSNQPQHF.

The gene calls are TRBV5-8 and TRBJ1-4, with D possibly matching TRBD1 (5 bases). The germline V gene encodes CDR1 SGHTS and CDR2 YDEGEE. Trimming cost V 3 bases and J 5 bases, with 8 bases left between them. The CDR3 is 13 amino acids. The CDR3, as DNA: TGTGCCAGCAGCTGGGACCTCAATGAAAAACTGTTTTTT. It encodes CASSWDLNEKLFF.

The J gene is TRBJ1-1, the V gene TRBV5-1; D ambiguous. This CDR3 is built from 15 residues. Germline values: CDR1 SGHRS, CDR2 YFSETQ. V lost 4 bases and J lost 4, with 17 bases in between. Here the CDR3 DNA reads TGCGCCAGCAGCACTCATGAGGGAGGAATCACTGAAGCTTTCTTT. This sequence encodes CASSTHEGGITEAFF.

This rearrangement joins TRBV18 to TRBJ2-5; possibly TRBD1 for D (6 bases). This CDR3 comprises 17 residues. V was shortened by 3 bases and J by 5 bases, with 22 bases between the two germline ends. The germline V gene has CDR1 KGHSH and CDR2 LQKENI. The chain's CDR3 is CASSPETGTGPRETQYF. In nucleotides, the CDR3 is TGTGCCAGCTCACCGGAGACAGGTACCGGTCCGCGGGAGACCCAGTACTTC.

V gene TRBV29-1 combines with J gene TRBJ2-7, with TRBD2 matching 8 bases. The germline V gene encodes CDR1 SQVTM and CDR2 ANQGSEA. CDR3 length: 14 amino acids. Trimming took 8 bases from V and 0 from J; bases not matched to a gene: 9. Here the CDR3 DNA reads TGCAGCACCCGGGAGGGTCAGAGCTCCTACGAGCAGTACTTC. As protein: CSTREGQSSYEQYF.

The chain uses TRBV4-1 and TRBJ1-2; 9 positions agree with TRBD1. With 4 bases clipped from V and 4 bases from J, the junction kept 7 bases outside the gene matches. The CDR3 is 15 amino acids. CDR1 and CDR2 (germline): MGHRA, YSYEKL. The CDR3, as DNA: TGCGCCAGCAGCCCGGGACAGGGATTCGTCTATGGCTACACCTTC. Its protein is CASSPGQGFVYGYTF.

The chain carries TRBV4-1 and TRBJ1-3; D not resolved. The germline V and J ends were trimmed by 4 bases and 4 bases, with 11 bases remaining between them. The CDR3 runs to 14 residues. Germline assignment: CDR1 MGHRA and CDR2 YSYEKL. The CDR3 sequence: CASSPRVLGNTIYF. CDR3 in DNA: TGCGCCAGCAGCCCCCGGGTGTTGGGAAACACCATATATTTT.

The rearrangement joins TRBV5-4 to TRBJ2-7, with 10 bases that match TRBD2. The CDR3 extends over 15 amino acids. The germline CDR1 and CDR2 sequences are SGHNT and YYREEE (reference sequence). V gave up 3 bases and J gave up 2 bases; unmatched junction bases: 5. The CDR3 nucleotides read TGTGCCAGCAGCTGGGGAGCGGGAGGGCCCTACGAGCAGTACTTC. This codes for CASSWGAGGPYEQYF. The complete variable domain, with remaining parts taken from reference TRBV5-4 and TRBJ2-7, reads ETGVTQSPTHLIKTRGQQVTLRCSSQSGHNTVSWYQQALGQGPQFIFQYYREEENGRGNFPPRFSGLQFPNYSSELNVNALELDDSALYLCASSWGAGGPYEQYFGPGTRLTVT.

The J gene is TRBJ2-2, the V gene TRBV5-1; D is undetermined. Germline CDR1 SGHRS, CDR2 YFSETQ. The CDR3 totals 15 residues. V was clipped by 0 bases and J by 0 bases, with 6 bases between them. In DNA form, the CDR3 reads TGCGCCAGCAGCTTGGATAGGGCGAACACCGGGGAGCTGTTTTTT. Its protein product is CASSLDRANTGELFF.

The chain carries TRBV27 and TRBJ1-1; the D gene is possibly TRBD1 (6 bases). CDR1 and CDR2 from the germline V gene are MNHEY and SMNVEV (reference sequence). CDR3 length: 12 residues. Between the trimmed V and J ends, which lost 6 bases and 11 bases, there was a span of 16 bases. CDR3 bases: TGTGCCAGCAGCTCCTGGGCAGACAGGGCTTTCTTT. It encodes CASSSWADRAFF.

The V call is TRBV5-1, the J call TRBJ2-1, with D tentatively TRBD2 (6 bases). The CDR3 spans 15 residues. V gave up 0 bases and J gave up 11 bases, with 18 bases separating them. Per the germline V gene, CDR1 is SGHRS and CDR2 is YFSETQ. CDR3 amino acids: CASSLGGGDPLQQFF. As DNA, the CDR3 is TGCGCCAGCAGCTTGGGAGGCGGGGACCCCCTCCAGCAGTTCTTC.

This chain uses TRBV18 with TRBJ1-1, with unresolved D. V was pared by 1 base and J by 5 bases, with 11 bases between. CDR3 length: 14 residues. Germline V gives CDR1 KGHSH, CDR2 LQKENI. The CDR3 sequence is CASSPRLRGTEAFF. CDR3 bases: TGTGCCAGCTCACCACGGCTACGCGGGACTGAAGCTTTCTTT.

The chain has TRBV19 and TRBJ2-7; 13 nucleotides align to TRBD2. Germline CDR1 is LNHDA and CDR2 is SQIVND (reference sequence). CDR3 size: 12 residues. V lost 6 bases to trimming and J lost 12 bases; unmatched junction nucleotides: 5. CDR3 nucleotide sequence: TGTGCCAGTAGCGGACTAGCGGGAGTTTTGTACTTC. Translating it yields CASSGLAGVLYF.

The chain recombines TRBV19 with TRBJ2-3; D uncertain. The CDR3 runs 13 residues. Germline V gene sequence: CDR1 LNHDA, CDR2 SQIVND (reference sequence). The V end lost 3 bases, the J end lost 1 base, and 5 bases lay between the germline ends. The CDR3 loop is CASSIARTDTQYF. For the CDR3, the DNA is TGTGCCAGTAGTATCGCCCGCACAGATACGCAGTATTTT. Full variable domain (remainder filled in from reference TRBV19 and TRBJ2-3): DGGITQSPKYLFRKEGQNVTLSCEQNLNHDAMYWYRQDPGQGLRLIYYSQIVNDFQKGDIAEGYSVSREKKESFPLTVTSAQKNPTAFYLCASSIARTDTQYFGPGTRLTVL.

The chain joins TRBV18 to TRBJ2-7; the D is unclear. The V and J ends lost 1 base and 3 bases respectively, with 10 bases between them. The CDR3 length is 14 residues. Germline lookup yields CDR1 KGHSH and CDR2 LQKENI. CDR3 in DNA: TGTGCCAGCTCACCACGACGGGCTAACTACGAGCAGTACTTC. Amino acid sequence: CASSPRRANYEQYF. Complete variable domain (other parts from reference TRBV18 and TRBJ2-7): NAGVMQNPRHLVRRRGQEARLRCSPMKGHSHVYWYRQLPEEGLKFMVYLQKENIIDESGMPKERFSAEFPKEGPSILRIQQVVRGDSAAYFCASSPRRANYEQYFGPGTRLTVT.

CDR3 sequence: CASKRGQGYEQYF. CDR3 DNA sequence: TGTGCCAGTAAGAGGGGGCAAGGCTACGAGCAGTACTTC. V and J are TRBV19 and TRBJ2-7; 7 bases agree with TRBD1. The length of the CDR3 is 13 residues. With V trimmed by 7 bases and J by 3 bases, 6 bases remained unmatched. Germline CDR1 reads LNHDA; CDR2 reads SQIVND (reference sequence).

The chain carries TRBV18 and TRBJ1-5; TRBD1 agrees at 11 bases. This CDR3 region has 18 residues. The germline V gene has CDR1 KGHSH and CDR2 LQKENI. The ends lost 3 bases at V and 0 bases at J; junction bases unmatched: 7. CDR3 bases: TGTGCCAGCTCACCGGCGGACAGGGGGCTCGGTAGCAATCAGCCCCAGCATTTT. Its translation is CASSPADRGLGSNQPQHF.

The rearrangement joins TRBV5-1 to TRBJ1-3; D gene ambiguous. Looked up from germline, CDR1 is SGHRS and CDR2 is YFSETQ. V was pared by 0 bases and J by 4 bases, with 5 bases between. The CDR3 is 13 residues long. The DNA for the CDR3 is TGCGCCAGCAGCTTGGAGGACGGAAACACCATATATTTT. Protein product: CASSLEDGNTIYF.

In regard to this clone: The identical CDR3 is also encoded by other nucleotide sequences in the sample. The chain's CDR3 is CASSPGTENTEAFF. In DNA, the CDR3 is TGCGCCAGCAGCCCGGGGACAGAAAACACTGAAGCTTTCTTT. The gene calls are TRBV5-1 and TRBJ1-1, with 7 positions matching TRBD1. Germline V lookup: CDR1 SGHRS, CDR2 YFSETQ. J was trimmed by 2 bases and V by 4 bases; bases with no gene match: 5. The length of the CDR3 is 14 residues.

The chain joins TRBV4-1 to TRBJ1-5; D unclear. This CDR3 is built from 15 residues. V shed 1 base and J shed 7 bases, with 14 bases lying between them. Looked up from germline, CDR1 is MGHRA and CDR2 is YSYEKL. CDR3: CASSQGVGGRQPQHF. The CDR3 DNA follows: TGCGCCAGCAGCCAAGGGGTGGGCGGTCGGCAGCCCCAGCATTTT.

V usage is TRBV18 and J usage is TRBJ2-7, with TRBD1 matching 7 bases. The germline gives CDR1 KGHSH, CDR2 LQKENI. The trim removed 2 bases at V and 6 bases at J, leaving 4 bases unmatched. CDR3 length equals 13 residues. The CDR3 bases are TGTGCCAGCTCACCAAAACAGGGGCCCGAGCAGTACTTC. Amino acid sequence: CASSPKQGPEQYF.

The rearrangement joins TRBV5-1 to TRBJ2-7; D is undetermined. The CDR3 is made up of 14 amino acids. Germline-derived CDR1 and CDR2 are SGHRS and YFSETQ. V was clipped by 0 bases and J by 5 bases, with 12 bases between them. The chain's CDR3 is CASSLGQPAHEQYF. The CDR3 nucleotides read TGCGCCAGCAGCTTGGGCCAACCTGCCCACGAGCAGTACTTC.

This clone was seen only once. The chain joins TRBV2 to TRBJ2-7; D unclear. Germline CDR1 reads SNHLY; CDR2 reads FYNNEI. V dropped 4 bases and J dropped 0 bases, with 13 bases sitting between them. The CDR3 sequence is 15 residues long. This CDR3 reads CASSGFIGNSYEQYF. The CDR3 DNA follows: TGTGCCAGCAGTGGCTTTATCGGCAACTCCTACGAGCAGTACTTC.

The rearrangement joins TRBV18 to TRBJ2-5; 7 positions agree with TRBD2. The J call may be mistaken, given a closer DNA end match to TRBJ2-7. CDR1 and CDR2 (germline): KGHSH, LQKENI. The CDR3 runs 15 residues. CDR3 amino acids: CASSLREAQLYEQYF. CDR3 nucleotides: TGTGCCAGCTCACTCCGGGAGGCCCAACTCTACGAGCAGTACTTC.

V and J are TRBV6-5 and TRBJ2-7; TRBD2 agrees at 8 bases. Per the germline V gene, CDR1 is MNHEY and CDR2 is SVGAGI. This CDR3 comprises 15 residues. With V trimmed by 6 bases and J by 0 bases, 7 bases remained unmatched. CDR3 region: CASSTTSVSSYEQYF. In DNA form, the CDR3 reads TGTGCCAGCAGCACGACTAGCGTCAGCTCCTACGAGCAGTACTTC.

The chain's CDR3 is CASSYQPRDRDTGELFF. For the CDR3, the DNA is TGTGCCAGCTCATACCAACCCCGGGACAGGGACACCGGGGAGCTGTTTTTT. The J gene is TRBJ2-2, the V gene TRBV28; TRBD1 agrees at 9 bases. Germline CDR1 MDHEN, CDR2 SYDVKM. The CDR3 is made up of 17 amino acids. Unmatched junction bases numbered 13, after V lost 8 bases and J lost 3 bases.

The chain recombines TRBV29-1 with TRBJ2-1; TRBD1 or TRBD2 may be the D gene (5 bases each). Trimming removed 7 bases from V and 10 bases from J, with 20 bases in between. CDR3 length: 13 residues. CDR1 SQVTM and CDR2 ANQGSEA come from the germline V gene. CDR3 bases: TGCAGCGCCGAGGTTTCTCGGGGCCAGGAGCAGTTCTTC. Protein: CSAEVSRGQEQFF.